This T cell receptor (beta chain) was observed in a study of shared clonotypes between healthy human individuals. About this clone itself: What it recognizes is unknown.

There are 14 residues in the CDR3. V was pared by 7 bases and J by 1 base, with 13 bases between. The germline gives CDR1 LNHDA, CDR2 SQIVND (reference sequence). General study findings and limits: Several donors held about 4.6% of naive CD4 clonotypes in common. Non-shared clonotypes had lower generation probabilities than those shared by all four donors.

Sequencing was performed with immunoSEQ multiplex PCR; in TCRdb, only in-frame clones are kept and a portion is missing. The sample yields 2 million to 2.5 million clones, approximately 95% seen once. J is TRBJ1-2 and V is TRBV19, with D unresolved. This TCR derives from a man aged 18 to 35 in good health. Some clones in this sample may be carry-over from other donors' samples. Sequenced input: naive CD4+ T cells from PBMCs. The subset: CD45RA+ positively selected. The CDR3 bases are TGTGCCAGTACGGCGGACGCATTTAACTATGGCTACACCTTC. This translates into CASTADAFNYGYTF.